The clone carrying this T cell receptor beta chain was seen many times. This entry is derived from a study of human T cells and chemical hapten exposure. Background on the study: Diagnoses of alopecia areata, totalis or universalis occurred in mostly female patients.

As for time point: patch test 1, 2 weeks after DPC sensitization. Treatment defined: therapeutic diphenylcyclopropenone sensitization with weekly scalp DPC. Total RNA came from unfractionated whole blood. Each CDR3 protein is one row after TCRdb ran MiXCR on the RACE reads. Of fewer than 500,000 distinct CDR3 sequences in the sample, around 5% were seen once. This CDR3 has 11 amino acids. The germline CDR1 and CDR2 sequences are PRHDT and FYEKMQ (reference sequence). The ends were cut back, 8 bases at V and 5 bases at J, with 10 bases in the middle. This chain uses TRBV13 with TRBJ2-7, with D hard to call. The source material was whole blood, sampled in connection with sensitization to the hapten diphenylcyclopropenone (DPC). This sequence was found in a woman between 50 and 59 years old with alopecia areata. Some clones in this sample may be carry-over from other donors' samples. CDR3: CASVKGHEQYF. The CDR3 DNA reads TGTGCCAGCGTAAAGGGCCACGAGCAGTACTTC. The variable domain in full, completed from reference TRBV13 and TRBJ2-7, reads AAGVIQSPRHLIKEKRETATLKCYPIPRHDTVYWYQQGPGQDPQFLISFYEKMQSDKGSIPDRFSAQQFSDYHSELNMSSLELGDSALYFCASVKGHEQYFGPGTRLTVT.